The T cell receptor (beta chain) under discussion was sequenced for a study of blood T cell repertoires in COVID-19. Overall study: The United States, Italy and Spain supplied acute and convalescent COVID-19 samples. T cells, B-cell-depleted T cells, or PBMCs provided the cDNA or gDNA that served as material.

From germline, CDR1 is MNHNS and CDR2 SASEGT. With 2 bases clipped from V and 4 bases from J, the junction kept 16 bases outside the gene matches. The CDR3 has 19 residues. Methods used by the authors: Reference gene primer amplification in the assay estimated nucleated cell counts. The data were produced by immunoSEQ multiplex PCR, yet TCRdb's version contains in-frame clones alone and is incomplete. V and J calls and clone size are copied from that table; D and trimming were computed from the DNA. The sample lists fewer than 100,000 clones; approximately 78% were seen once. The chain has TRBV6-1 and TRBJ2-2; 7 positions agree with TRBD2. The clonotype comes from a human donor in a cohort sampled during active COVID-19. What was sequenced was peripheral blood. CDR3 coding DNA: TGTGCCAGCAGTGAAAAAGTATTTGGGAGGGGACGAGGCACCGGGGAGCTGTTTTTT. The encoded protein is CASSEKVFGRGRGTGELFF.